Listed here is a single TCR beta chain. Its matching antigen is unknown. Trimming removed 4 bases at V and 1 base at J, with 11 bases between. The CDR3 spans 14 residues. Germline-derived CDR1 and CDR2 are SGHRS and YFSETQ. The source of the sample is a study of somatic mutations in cytotoxic T cells in rheumatoid arthritis. Study-wide results and limits: CD8+ T-cell clonality showed no significant difference between rheumatoid arthritis patients and age-matched healthy controls.

Each population, CD4+ and CD8+ cells, was isolated by positive magnetic bead selection and checked for purity by flow cytometry. Original analysis: Only a few patient CD8+ clones above 1% matched published virus-specific TCRB sequences. Measured with immunoSEQ multiplex PCR; TCRdb has only the in-frame clones, and not every one. From that table come the V and J calls and clone size; the DNA was used to work out D and trimming. The sample contains 8,000 or so clones, just under 75% of which appear only once. Sequenced: CD8+ T cells sorted from blood. The chain combines TRBV5-1 with TRBJ1-1; D is uncertain. The TCR comes from an adult with rheumatoid arthritis. In nucleotides, the CDR3 is TGCGCCAGCAGCCCGGACGGCCCGAACACTGAAGCTTTCTTT. This sequence encodes CASSPDGPNTEAFF.